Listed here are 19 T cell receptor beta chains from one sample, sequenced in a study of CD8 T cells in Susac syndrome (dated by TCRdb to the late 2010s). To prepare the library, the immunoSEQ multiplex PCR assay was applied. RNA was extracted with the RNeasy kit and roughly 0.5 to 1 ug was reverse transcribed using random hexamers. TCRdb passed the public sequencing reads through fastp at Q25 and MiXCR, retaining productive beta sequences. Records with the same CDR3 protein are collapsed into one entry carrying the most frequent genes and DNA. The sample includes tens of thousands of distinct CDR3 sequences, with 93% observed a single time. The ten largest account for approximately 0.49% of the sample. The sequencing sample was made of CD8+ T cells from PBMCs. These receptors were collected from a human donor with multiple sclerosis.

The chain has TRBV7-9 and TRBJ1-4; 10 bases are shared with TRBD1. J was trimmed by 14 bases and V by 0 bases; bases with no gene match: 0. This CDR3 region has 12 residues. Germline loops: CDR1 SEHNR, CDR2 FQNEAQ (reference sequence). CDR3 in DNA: TGTGCCAGCAGCTTAGCGGACAGGGGGCTGTTTTTT. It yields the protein CASSLADRGLFF.

The CDR3 reads CASSLFRGDSTDTQYF. CDR3 in DNA: TGTGCCAGCAGTTTATTTAGAGGAGATAGCACAGATACGCAGTATTTT. This sequence joins TRBV28 and TRBJ2-3; D is unresolved. The V end lost 1 base, the J end lost 0 bases, and 11 bases lay between the germline ends. There are 16 residues in the CDR3. The germline V gene encodes CDR1 MDHEN and CDR2 SYDVKM. The whole variable domain, filled in from reference TRBV28 and TRBJ2-3, reads DVKVTQSSRYLVKRTGEKVFLECVQDMDHENMFWYRQDPGLGLRLIYFSYDVKMKEKGDIPEGYSVSREKKERFSLILESASTNQTSMYLCASSLFRGDSTDTQYFGPGTRLTVL.

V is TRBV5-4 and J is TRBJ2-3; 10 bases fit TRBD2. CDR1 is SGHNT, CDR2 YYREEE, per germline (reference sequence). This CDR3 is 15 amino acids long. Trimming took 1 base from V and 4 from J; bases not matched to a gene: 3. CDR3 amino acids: CASSLSGGAADTQYF. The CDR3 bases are TGTGCCAGCAGCTTGAGCGGGGGGGCAGCAGATACGCAGTATTTT.

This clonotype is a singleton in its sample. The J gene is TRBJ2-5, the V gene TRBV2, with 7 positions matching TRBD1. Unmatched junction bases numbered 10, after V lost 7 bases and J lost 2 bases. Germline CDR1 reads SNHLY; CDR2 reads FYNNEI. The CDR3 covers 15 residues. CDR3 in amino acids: CASTWTGSDQETQYF. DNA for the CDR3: TGTGCCAGCACCTGGACAGGAAGCGATCAAGAGACCCAGTACTTC.

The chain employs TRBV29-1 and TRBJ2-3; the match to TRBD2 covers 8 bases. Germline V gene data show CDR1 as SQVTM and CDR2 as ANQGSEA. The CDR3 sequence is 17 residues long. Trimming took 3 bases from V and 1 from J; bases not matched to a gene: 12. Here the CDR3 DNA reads TGCAGCGTTGACTCCATCGTAGCGGGGTCTGGCACAGATACGCAGTATTTT. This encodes CSVDSIVAGSGTDTQYF.

CDR3 DNA: TGTGCCTGGAGGGGGGAGGAGCGATTGAACTATGGCTACACCTTC. Translated, it gives CAWRGEERLNYGYTF. The V gene is TRBV30, the J gene TRBJ1-2; D may be TRBD1 (5 bases). In germline, CDR1 is GTSNPN, CDR2 SVGIG (reference sequence). The CDR3 runs 15 residues. Trimming stripped 3 bases from V and 2 bases from J, with 16 bases between.

The CDR3 coding sequence is TGTGCCAGCAGCGCTCTAGGGGAGGGAGAAAAGGAAAAACTGTTTTTT. Translated, it gives CASSALGEGEKEKLFF. The chain has TRBV9 and TRBJ1-4; D is possibly TRBD1 (5 bases). V was pared by 3 bases and J by 8 bases, with 20 bases between. The CDR3 totals 16 residues. The V gene's germline CDR1 is SGDLS and CDR2 YYNGEE.

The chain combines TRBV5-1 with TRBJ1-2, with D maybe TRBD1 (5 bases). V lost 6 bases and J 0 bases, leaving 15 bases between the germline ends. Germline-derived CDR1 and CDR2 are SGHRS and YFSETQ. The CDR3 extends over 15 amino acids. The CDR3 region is CASKRETDTNYGYTF. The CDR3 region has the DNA TGCGCCAGCAAGCGGGAGACAGACACTAACTATGGCTACACCTTC. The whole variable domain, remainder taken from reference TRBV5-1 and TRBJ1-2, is KAGVTQTPRYLIKTRGQQVTLSCSPISGHRSVSWYQQTPGQGLQFLFEYFSETQRNKGNFPGRFSGRQFSNSRSEMNVSTLELGDSALYLCASKRETDTNYGYTFGSGTRLTVV.

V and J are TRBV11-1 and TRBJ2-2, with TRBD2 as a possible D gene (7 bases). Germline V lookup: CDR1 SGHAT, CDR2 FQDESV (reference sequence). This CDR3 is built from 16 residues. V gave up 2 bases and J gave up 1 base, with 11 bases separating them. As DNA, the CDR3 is TGTGCCAGCAGCTTACGGGGGGCACTGAACACCGGGGAGCTGTTTTTT. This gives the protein CASSLRGALNTGELFF.

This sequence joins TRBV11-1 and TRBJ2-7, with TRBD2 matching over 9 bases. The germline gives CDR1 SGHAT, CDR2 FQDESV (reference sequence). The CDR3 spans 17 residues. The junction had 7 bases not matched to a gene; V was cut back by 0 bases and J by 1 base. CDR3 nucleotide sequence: TGTGCCAGCAGCTTAGCCGAACTTAGCGGGGGTTCCTACGAGCAGTACTTC. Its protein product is CASSLAELSGGSYEQYF. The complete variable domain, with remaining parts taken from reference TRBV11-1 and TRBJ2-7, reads EAEVAQSPRYKITEKSQAVAFWCDPISGHATLYWYRQILGQGPELLVQFQDESVVDDSQLPKDRFSAERLKGVDSTLKIQPAELGDSAMYLCASSLAELSGGSYEQYFGPGTRLTVT.

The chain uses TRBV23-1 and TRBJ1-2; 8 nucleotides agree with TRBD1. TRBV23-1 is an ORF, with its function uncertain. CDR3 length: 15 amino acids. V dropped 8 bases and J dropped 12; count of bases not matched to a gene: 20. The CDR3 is CASDCSRTGRREDTF. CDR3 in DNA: TGCGCCAGCGATTGTAGTAGGACAGGGAGGCGTGAGGACACCTTC.

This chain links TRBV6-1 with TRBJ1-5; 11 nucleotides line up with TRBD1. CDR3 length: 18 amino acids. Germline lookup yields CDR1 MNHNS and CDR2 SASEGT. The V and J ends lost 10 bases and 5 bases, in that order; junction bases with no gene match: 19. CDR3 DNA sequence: TGTGCCACCCGAGGGACAGGGGGGACTTCCTATGGTGATCAGCCCCAGCATTTT. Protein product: CATRGTGGTSYGDQPQHF.

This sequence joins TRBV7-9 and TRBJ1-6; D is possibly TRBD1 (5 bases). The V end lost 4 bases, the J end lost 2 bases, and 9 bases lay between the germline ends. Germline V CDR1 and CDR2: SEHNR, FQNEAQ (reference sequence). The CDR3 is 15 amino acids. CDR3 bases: TGTGCCAGCAGCTCCGGGGGACCCTATAATTCACCCCTCCACTTT. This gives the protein CASSSGGPYNSPLHF.

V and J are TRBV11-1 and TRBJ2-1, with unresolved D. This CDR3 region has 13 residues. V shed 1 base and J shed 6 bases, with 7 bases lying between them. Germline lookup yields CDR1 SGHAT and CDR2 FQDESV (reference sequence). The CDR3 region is CASSLVSLNEQFF. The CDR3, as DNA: TGTGCCAGCAGCTTAGTGTCCCTCAATGAGCAGTTCTTC. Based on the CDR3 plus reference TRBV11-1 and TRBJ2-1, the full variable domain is EAEVAQSPRYKITEKSQAVAFWCDPISGHATLYWYRQILGQGPELLVQFQDESVVDDSQLPKDRFSAERLKGVDSTLKIQPAELGDSAMYLCASSLVSLNEQFFGPGTRLTVL.

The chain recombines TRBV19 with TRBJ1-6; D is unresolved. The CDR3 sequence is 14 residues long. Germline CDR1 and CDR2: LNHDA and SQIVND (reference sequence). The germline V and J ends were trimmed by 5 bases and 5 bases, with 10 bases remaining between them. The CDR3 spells CASSSGLNNSPLHF. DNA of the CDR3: TGTGCCAGTAGTTCCGGACTTAATAATTCACCCCTCCACTTT.

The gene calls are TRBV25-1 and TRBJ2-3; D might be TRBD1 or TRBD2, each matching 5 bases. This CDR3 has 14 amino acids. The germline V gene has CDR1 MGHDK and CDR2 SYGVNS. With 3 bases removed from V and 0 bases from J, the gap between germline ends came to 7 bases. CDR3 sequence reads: CASSDGGSTDTQYF. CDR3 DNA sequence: TGTGCCAGCAGTGATGGGGGAAGCACAGATACGCAGTATTTT.

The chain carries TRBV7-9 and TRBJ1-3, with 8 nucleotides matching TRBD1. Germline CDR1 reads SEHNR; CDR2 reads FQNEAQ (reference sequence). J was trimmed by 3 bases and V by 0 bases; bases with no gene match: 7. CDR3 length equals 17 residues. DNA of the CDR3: TGTGCCAGCAGCTTAGCCAGCCAGGGGGCATTTGGAAACACCATATATTTT. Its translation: CASSLASQGAFGNTIYF. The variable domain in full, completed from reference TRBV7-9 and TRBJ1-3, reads DTGVSQNPRHKITKRGQNVTFRCDPISEHNRLYWYRQTLGQGPEFLTYFQNEAQLEKSRLLSDRFSAERPKGSFSTLEIQRTEQGDSAMYLCASSLASQGAFGNTIYFGEGSWLTVV.

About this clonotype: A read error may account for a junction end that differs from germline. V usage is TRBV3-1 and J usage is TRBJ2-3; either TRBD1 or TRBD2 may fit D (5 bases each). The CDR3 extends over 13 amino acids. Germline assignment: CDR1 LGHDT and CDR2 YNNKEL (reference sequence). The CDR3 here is CTSLGPGRDTQYF. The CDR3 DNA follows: TGTACCAGCCTCGGGCCGGGACGGGATACGCAGTATTTT.

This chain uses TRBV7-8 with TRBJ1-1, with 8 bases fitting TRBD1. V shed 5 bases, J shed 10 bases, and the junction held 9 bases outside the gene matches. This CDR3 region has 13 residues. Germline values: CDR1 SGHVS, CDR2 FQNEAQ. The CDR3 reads CASSRTGGEAAFF. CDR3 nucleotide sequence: TGTGCCAGCAGCCGTACAGGGGGAGAGGCAGCTTTCTTT.